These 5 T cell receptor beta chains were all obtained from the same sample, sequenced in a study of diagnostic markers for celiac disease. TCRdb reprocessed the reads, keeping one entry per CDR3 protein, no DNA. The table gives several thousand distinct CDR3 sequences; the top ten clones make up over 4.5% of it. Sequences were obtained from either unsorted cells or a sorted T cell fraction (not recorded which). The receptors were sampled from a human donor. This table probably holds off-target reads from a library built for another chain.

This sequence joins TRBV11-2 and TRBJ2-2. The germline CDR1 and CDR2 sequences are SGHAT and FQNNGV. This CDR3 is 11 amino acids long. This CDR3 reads CASSLAWELFF.

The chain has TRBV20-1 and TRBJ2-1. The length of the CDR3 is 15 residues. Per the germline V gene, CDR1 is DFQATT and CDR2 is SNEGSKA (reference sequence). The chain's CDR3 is CSATPDDHSYNEQFF.

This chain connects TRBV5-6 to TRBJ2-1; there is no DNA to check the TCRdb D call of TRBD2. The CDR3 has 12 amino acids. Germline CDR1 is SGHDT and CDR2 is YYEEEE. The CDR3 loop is CASRTLAHEQFF.

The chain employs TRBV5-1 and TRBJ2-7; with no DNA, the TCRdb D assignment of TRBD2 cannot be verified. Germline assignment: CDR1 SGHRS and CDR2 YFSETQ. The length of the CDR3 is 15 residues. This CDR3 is CASSLGEAGVYEQYF.

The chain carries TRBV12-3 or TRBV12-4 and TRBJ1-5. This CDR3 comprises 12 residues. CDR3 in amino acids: CASSLTGQPQHF.